This T cell receptor beta chain emerged from a study of blood T cell repertoires in COVID-19. Participant age was roughly 18 to 95 years, and participants resided in fewer than 25 US areas. Contact with a PCR-confirmed or clinician-diagnosed COVID-19 case occurred within 2 weeks of entry. Authors' methods: Amplification from reference gene primers served as the basis for estimated nucleated cell counts. Only in-frame clones appear in the TCRdb table, and some are missing; sequencing was by immunoSEQ multiplex PCR. V, J and clone size were drawn from that table, and D and trimming were deduced from the DNA. The sample lists 270,000 or so clones; under 95% were seen once. With 7 bases removed from V and 4 bases from J, the gap between germline ends came to 13 bases. CDR1 GTSNPN and CDR2 SVGIG come from the germline V gene (reference sequence). The CDR3 consists of 13 residues.

The chain recombines TRBV30 with TRBJ1-4, with D perhaps TRBD1 (5 bases). The clonotype was recovered from a man in his forties or fifties who had been exposed to COVID-19. The sample was PBMCs or T cells enriched from blood (not recorded which). Here the CDR3 DNA reads TGTGCCTCCCAGGGTGTGGGTAATGAAAAACTGTTTTTT. The encoded protein is CASQGVGNEKLFF.